This TCR beta chain was documented in a study of post-analysis software for immune sequencing data. Study-level results: Controls showed lower frequencies than patients for several TRBV segments, and TRBV5-6, TRBV5-1 and TRBV20-1 were among these.

This CDR3 has 14 residues. The V gene's germline CDR1 is SQVTM and CDR2 ANQGSEA. With 5 bases removed from V and 3 bases from J, the gap between germline ends came to 16 bases. The library was made from cDNA and included unique molecular identifiers. TCRdb re-analysed the PCR reads in MiXCR, keeping a single row per CDR3 protein. The table shows around 260,000 distinct CDR3 sequences, with less than 40% occurring only once. This clonotype was counted ten times or more. No antigen is known for it. The chain combines TRBV29-1 with TRBJ1-2, with D possibly being TRBD1 (6 bases). Sequencing was done on a sample of blood. The TCR originated in a girl between 5 and 17 years old with multiple sclerosis. CDR3 sequence reads: CSVFRRGSDYGYTF. The CDR3 region has the DNA TGCAGCGTTTTCCGGAGGGGGAGTGACTATGGCTACACCTTC. The full variable domain, in which reference TRBV29-1 and TRBJ1-2 provide the parts outside the CDR3, is SAVISQKPSRDICQRGTSLTIQCQVDSQVTMMFWYRQQPGQSLTLIATANQGSEATYESGFVIDKFPISRPNLTFSTLTVSNMSPEDSSIYLCSVFRRGSDYGYTFGSGTRLTVV.